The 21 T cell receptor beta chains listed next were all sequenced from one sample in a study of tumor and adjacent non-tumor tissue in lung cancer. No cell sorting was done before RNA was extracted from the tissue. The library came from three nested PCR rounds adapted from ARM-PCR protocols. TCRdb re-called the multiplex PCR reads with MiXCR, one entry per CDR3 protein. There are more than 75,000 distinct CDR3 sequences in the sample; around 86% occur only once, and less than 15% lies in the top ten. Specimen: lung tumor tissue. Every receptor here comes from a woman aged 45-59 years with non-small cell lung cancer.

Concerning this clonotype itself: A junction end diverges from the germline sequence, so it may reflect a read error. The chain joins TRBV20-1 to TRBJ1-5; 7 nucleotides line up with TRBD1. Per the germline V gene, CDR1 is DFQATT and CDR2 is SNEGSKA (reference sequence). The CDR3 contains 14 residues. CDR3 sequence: CCARDDRDVQPQHF. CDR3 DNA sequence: TGTTGTGCTAGAGACGACAGGGACGTTCAGCCCCAGCATTTT.

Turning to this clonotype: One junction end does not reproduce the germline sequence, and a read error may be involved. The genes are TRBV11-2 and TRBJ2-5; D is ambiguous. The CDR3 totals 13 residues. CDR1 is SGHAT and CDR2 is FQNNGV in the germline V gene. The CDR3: CVSSDEGVETRYF. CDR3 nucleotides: TGTGTCAGCAGCGACGAAGGTGTAGAGACCCGGTACTTC.

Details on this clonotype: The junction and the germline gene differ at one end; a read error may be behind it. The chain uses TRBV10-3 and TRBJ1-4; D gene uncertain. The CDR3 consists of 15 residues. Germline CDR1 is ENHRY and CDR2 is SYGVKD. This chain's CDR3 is CGISEPGPSNEKLFF. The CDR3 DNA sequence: TGTGGCATCAGTGAACCCGGCCCCTCTAATGAAAAACTGTTTTTT.

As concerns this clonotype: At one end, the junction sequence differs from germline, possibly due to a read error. CDR3 residues: CVSSLDKGIQETQYF. The DNA for the CDR3 is TGCGTCAGCAGCCTAGATAAGGGCATCCAAGAGACCCAGTACTTC. The chain joins TRBV4-3 to TRBJ2-5; no firm D call. The CDR3 extends over 15 amino acids. Germline CDR1 is LGHNA and CDR2 is YSLEER.

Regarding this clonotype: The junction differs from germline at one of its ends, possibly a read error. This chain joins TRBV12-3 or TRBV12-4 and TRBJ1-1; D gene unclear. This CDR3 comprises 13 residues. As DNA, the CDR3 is TGTCCCAGCAATCTAAGACCGCACACTGAAGCTTTCTTT. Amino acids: CPSNLRPHTEAFF.

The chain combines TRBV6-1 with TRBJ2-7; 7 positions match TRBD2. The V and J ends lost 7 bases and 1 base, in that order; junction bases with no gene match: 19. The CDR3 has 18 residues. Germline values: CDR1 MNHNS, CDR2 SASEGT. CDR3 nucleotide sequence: TGTGCCAGCAATTCCCCTCGCGGGAGTTCTATTAGGTCCTACGAGCAGTACTTC. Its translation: CASNSPRGSSIRSYEQYF.

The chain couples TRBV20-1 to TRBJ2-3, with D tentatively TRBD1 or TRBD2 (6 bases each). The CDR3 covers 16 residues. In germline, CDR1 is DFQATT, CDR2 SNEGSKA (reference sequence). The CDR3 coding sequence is TGCACTGCCGCGAGGGGGTTCGGGGAGGGCACAGATACGCAGTATTTT. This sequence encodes CTAARGFGEGTDTQYF.

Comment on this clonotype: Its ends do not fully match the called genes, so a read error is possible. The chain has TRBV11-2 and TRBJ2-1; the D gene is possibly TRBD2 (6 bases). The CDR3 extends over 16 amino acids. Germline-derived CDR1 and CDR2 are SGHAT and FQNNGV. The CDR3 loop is CGSSWMILTGDNEQFF. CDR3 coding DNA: TGTGGCAGCAGCTGGATGATACTAACGGGGGACAATGAGCAGTTCTTC.

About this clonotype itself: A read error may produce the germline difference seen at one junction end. The CDR3 bases are TGCAATGCTAGAGCCTTCGTGGGAGGTTCGGACTCCTACGACCAGTACTTC. This encodes CNARAFVGGSDSYDQYF. The V gene is TRBV20-1, the J gene TRBJ2-7, with D perhaps TRBD2 (6 bases). Germline V gene data show CDR1 as DFQATT and CDR2 as SNEGSKA (reference sequence). There are 17 residues in the CDR3.

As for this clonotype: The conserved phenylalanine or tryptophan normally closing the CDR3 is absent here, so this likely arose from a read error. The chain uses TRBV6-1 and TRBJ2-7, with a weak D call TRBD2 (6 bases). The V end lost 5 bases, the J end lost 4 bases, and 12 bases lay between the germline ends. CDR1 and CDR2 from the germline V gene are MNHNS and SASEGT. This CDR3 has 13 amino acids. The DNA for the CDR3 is TGTGCCAGCAGTCGAGCGGGCTCTTACGAGCAGTACTCC. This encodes CASSRAGSYEQYS.

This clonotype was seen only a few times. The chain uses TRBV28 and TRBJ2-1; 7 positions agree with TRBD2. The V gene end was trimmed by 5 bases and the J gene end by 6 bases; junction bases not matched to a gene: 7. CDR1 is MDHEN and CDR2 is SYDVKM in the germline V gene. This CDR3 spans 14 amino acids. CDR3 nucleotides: TGTGCCAGCAGTCGAACGGGAGGCCGCAATGAGCAGTTCTTC. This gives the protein CASSRTGGRNEQFF.

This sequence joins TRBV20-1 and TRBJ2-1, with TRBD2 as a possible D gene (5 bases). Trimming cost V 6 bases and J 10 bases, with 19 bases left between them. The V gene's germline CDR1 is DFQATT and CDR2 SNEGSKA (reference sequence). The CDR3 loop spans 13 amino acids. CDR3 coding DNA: TGCAGTGCCAGTCGAGGGAGTCATAACGAGCAGTTCTTC. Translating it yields CSASRGSHNEQFF.

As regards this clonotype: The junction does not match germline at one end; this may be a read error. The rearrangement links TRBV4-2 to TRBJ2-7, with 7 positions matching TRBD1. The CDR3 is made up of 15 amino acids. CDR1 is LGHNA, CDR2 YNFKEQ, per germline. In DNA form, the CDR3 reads TGTGTCAGCAGCCATGAAAAGGGGGCTGGTTACGAGCAGTACTTC. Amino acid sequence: CVSSHEKGAGYEQYF.

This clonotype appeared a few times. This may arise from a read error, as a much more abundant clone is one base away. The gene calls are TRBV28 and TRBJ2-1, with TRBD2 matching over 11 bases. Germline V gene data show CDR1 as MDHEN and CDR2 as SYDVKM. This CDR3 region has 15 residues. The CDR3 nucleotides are TGTGCCGGCAGTTTAGGGACTAGCGGCTACAATGAGCAGTTCTTC. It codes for CAGSLGTSGYNEQFF.

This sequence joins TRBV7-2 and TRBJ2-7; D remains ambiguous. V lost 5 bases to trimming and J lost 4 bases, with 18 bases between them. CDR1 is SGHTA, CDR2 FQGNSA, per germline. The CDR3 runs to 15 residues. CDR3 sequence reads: CASSKLTAGKYEQYF. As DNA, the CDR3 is TGTGCCAGCAGCAAGCTGACCGCTGGAAAATACGAGCAGTACTTC.

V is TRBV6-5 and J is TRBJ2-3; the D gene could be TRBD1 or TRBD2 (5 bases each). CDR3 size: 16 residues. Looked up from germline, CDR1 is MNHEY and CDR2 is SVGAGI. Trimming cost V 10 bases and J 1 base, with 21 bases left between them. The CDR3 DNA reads TGTGCCAACAGATACTCGCTTACGGGACGCACAGATACGCAGTATTTT. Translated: CANRYSLTGRTDTQYF.

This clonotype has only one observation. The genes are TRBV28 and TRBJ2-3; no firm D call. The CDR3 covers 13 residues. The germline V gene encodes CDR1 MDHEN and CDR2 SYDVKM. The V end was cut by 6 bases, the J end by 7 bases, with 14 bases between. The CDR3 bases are TGTGCCAGCAGAGTAGGGTCAATATATACGCAGTATTTT. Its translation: CASRVGSIYTQYF. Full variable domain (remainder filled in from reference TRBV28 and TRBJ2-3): DVKVTQSSRYLVKRTGEKVFLECVQDMDHENMFWYRQDPGLGLRLIYFSYDVKMKEKGDIPEGYSVSREKKERFSLILESASTNQTSMYLCASRVGSIYTQYFGPGTRLTVL.

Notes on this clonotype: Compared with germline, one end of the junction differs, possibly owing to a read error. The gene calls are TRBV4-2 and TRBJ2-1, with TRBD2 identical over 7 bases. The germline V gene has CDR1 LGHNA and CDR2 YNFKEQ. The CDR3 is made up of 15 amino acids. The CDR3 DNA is TGTGCCATCAGCCAATCCCTAGCGGAGTTGATTGAGCAGTTCTTC. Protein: CAISQSLAELIEQFF.

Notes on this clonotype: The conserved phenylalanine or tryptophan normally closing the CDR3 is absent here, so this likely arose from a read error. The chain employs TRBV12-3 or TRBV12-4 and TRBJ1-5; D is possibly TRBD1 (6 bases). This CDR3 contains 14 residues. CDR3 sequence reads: CTSSWAGVNQPQHS. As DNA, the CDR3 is TGTACCAGCAGTTGGGCAGGGGTCAATCAGCCCCAGCATTCT.

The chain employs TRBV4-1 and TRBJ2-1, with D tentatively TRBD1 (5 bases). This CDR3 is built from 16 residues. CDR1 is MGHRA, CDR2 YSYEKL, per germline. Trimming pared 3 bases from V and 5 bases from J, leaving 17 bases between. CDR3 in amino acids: CASSQDPRESHNEQFF. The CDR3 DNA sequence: TGCGCCAGCAGCCAGGATCCCAGGGAATCCCACAATGAGCAGTTCTTC.

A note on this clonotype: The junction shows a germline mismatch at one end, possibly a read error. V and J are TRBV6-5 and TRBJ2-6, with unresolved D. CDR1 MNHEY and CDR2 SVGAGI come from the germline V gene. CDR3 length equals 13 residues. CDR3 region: CVSRYSGANVLTF. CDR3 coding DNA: TGTGTCAGCAGATACTCTGGGGCCAACGTCCTGACTTTC.